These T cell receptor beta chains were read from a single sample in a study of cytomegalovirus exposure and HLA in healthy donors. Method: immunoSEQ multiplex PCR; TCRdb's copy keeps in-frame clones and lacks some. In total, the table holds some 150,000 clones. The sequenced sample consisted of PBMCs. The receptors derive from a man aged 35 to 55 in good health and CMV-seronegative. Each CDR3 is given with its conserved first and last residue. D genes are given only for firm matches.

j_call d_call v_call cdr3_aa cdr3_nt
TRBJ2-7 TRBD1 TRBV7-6 CASSPGQGFYEQYF TGTGCCAGCAGCCCGGGACAGGGTTTCTACGAGCAGTACTTC
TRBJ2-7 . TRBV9 CASSVDWISEQYF TGTGCCAGCAGCGTGGACTGGATCAGCGAGCAGTACTTC
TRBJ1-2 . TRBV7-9 CASSSFDGYTF TGTGCCAGCAGCTCCTTTGATGGCTACACCTTC
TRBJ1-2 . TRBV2 CASLGRVQVAGYTF TGTGCCAGCCTCGGCAGGGTTCAAGTAGCTGGCTACACCTTC
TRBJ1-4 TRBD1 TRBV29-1 CSVAQGDRGGEKLFF TGCAGCGTTGCGCAGGGAGACAGGGGAGGTGAAAAACTGTTTTTT
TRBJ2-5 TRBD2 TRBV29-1 CSVRGTSGEKTQYF TGCAGCGTTAGGGGGACTAGCGGGGAAAAGACCCAGTACTTC
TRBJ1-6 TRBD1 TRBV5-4 CASSLGQGSYNSPLHF TGTGCCAGCAGCCTCGGACAGGGCTCCTATAATTCACCCCTCCACTTT
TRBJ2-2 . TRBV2 CASRGRLGTGELFF TGTGCCAGCAGGGGAAGACTAGGCACCGGGGAGCTGTTTTTT
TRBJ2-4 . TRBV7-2 CASSLGGTLSLAKNIQYF TGTGCCAGCAGCTTAGGAGGGACTCTTTCTCTAGCCAAAAACATTCAGTACTTC
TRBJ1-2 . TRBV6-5 CASSSTTVPISYTF TGTGCCAGCAGTTCGACAACAGTTCCTATAAGCTACACCTTC
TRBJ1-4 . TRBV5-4 CASSVEGWDEKLFF TGTGCCAGCAGCGTGGAGGGGTGGGATGAAAAACTGTTTTTT
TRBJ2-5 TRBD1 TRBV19 CASNPNRGSGTQYF TGTGCCAGTAACCCAAACAGGGGGTCGGGGACCCAGTACTTC
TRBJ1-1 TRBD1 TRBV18 CASSPGQETFKAFF TGTGCCAGCTCACCGGGACAGGAAACTTTCAAAGCTTTCTTT
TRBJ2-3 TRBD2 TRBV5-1 CASSLGTSGGRTDTQYF TGCGCCAGCAGCTTGGGGACTAGCGGGGGGCGCACAGATACGCAGTATTTT
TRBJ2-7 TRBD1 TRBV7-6 CASSRQGAPYEQYF TGTGCCAGCAGCAGACAGGGGGCCCCCTACGAGCAGTACTTC
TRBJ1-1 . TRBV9 CASSLQGGDTEAFF TGTGCCAGCAGCCTCCAGGGAGGGGACACTGAAGCTTTCTTT
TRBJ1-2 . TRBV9 CASSVEEFGGYTF TGTGCCAGCAGCGTAGAAGAGTTCGGTGGCTACACCTTC
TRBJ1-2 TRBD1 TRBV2 CASRRGDRGKEGYTF TGTGCCAGCAGACGCGGGGACAGGGGAAAGGAAGGCTACACCTTC
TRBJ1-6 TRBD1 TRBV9 CASSSEPGQGFSPLHF TGTGCCAGCAGCTCCGAACCGGGACAGGGTTTCTCACCCCTCCACTTT
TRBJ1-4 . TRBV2 CASSGGLSGEKLFF TGTGCCAGCAGTGGAGGGTTATCGGGAGAAAAACTGTTTTTT
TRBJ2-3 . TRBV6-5 CASSYSSTDTQYF TGTGCCAGCAGTTATAGCTCCACAGATACGCAGTATTTT
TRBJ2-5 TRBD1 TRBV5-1 CASSFDRAQETQYF TGCGCCAGCAGCTTCGACAGGGCCCAAGAGACCCAGTACTTC
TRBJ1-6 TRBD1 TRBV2 CASRKQGSYNSPLHF TGTGCCAGCAGAAAACAGGGGAGTTATAATTCACCCCTCCACTTT
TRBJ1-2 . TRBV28 CASSPVEELYGYTF TGTGCCAGCAGTCCCGTAGAGGAACTTTATGGCTACACCTTC
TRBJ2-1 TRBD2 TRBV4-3 CASSQGSGAINEQFF TGCGCCAGCAGCCAGGGCAGCGGGGCTATCAATGAGCAGTTCTTC
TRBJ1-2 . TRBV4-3 CASSQDYAPGRVNYGYTF TGCGCCAGCAGCCAAGATTACGCCCCCGGCAGGGTTAACTATGGCTACACCTTC
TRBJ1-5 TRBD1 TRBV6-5 CASGNKGATPQHF TGTGCCAGCGGTAACAAGGGGGCAACGCCCCAGCATTTT
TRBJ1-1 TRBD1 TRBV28 CASSLRGTVNTEAFF TGTGCCAGCAGTTTACGGGGGACAGTTAACACTGAAGCTTTCTTT
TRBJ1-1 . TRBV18 CASSRFKQETNTEAFF TGTGCCAGCTCACGATTCAAACAGGAGACTAACACTGAAGCTTTCTTT